Described below is a single T cell receptor (beta chain) sequence and its context. Its antigen remains unknown. The data originate from a study of cytotoxic CD8 clonotypes in ibrutinib-treated CLL. At the level of the study: Mean values per sample were roughly 250,000 productive templates and around 96,000 productive rearrangements. Study-level results: Public clonotypes were uncommon and contracted or stayed stable on treatment. Patients had baseline clonality above age-matched healthy donors, and this clonality moved with circulating CD8+ T-cell counts.

Sequenced by immunoSEQ multiplex PCR; TCRdb stores in-frame clones only, minus some. The table lists approximately 24,000 clones, roughly two thirds of them singletons. The sequencing here drew on PBMCs, taken at disease progression, from a patient treated with ibrutinib. The origin of this receptor is a human donor with chronic lymphocytic leukemia.

Written as DNA, the CDR3 is TGCGCCAGCAGCCAAGGGCTAGCGGGGGGCTTCCCCTACGAGCAGTACTTC. Its protein product is CASSQGLAGGFPYEQYF. The chain joins TRBV4-3 to TRBJ2-7; 11 bases agree with TRBD2. From germline, CDR1 is LGHNA and CDR2 YSLEER. CDR3 length: 17 residues. J was trimmed by 2 bases and V by 1 base; bases with no gene match: 7.